The 6 T cell receptor beta chains in this list originate from one sample, sequenced in a study of shared clonotypes between healthy human individuals. Clones were read by immunoSEQ multiplex PCR, and TCRdb kept only the in-frame ones, dropping some. The profile shows more than 1 million clones, 70% to 80% of them singletons. Sequencing input: memory CD4+ T cells from PBMCs. Sample subset: CD45RA-negative fraction. The receptor source for this set is a man in his late teens or twenties in good health. Some clones in this sample may be carry-over from other donors' samples.

V gene TRBV11-2 combines with J gene TRBJ2-4; D gene unclear. Looked up from germline, CDR1 is SGHAT and CDR2 is FQNNGV. Trimming left V 5 bases short and J 7 bases short, with 9 bases between. CDR3 length: 12 residues. CDR3 nucleotides: TGTGCCAGCAGCCGGACGGGTAACATTCAGTACTTC. Translated: CASSRTGNIQYF.

As DNA, the CDR3 is TGTGCCAGCTCCCAGGACATGAACACTGAAGCTTTCTTT. Translating gives CASSQDMNTEAFF. The gene calls are TRBV18 and TRBJ1-1; D is perhaps TRBD1 (5 bases). Germline lookup yields CDR1 KGHSH and CDR2 LQKENI. This CDR3 contains 13 residues. Trimming shortened V by 6 bases and J by 0 bases, and 8 bases separated the two germline ends.

The genes are TRBV7-9 and TRBJ1-5; D not certain. Trimming shortened V by 4 bases and J by 5 bases, and 12 bases separated the two germline ends. Germline lookup yields CDR1 SEHNR and CDR2 FQNEAQ (reference sequence). This CDR3 spans 14 amino acids. CDR3 sequence (DNA): TGTGCCAGCAGCTCGGGAGGTTTTTATCAGCCCCAGCATTTT. This gives the protein CASSSGGFYQPQHF.

This clone came up a few times. The chain recombines TRBV5-5 with TRBJ1-2; D remains ambiguous. The CDR3 runs 12 residues. V was clipped by 4 bases and J by 2 bases, with 6 bases between them. Germline lookup yields CDR1 SGHKS and CDR2 YYEKEE (reference sequence). CDR3 in DNA: TGTGCCAGCAGCGGGCGGAACTATGGCTACACCTTC. This encodes CASSGRNYGYTF.

The chain couples TRBV2 to TRBJ2-7; 15 bases line up with TRBD2. Germline lookup yields CDR1 SNHLY and CDR2 FYNNEI. This CDR3 region has 13 residues. Germline trimming cut 9 bases from V and 3 bases from J; bases unmatched to any gene: 0. Written as DNA, the CDR3 is TGTGCCAGGGGACTAGCGGGAGGCTACGAGCAGTACTTC. Its translation is CARGLAGGYEQYF.

This clone was seen a handful of times. The V gene is TRBV11-3, the J gene TRBJ2-1, with 7 bases aligning to TRBD2. J lost 7 bases, V lost 4 bases, and 1 base had no gene match. Germline loops: CDR1 SGHNT, CDR2 YENEEA. This CDR3 is built from 12 residues. DNA of the CDR3: TGTGCCAGCAGCTACGGGAGGAATGAGCAGTTCTTC. As protein: CASSYGRNEQFF.